Included here is one TCR beta chain sequence, with context. The sample belongs to a study of blood T cell repertoires in COVID-19. Study at large: Acute and convalescent COVID-19 specimens originated in the United States, Italy and Spain. From T cells, B-cell-depleted T cells, or PBMCs came the material, which was cDNA or gDNA.

Trimming removed 0 bases from V and 0 bases from J; junction bases left unmatched: 2. The CDR3 spans 16 residues. Germline values: CDR1 SGHTS, CDR2 YDEGEE. In the original workflow: Researchers report that nucleated cell counts were estimated from reference gene primer amplification. Sequencing was performed with immunoSEQ multiplex PCR; in TCRdb, only in-frame clones are kept and a portion is missing. V and J calls and clone size are those listed in that table; D and trimming were worked out from the DNA. This sample has roughly 250,000 clones, with roughly 87% found just once. The TCR sequence derives from a man between 60 and 75 years old who had recovered from COVID-19. V is TRBV5-8 and J is TRBJ2-2, with 7 bases lining up with TRBD1. The sample consisted of peripheral blood. The DNA of the CDR3 is TGTGCCAGCAGCTTGGGGACAGGAGCGAACACCGGGGAGCTGTTTTTT. Translating it yields CASSLGTGANTGELFF.